A single sample is the source of the 8 T cell receptor beta chains below, sequenced in a study of blood T cells in healthy people across ages. A J-beta primer mix and a sample-barcoded 5' primer were used in a second PCR of about 7 to 12 cycles. From the 5' RACE reads, TCRdb called clonotypes with MiXCR, one entry per CDR3 protein. The sample holds 1.5 million to 2 million distinct CDR3 sequences, approximately 39% seen once. Sequences were obtained from blood. The receptor source for this set is a human donor in good health.

This clonotype has only a few counts. The V gene is TRBV6-2 or TRBV6-3, the J gene TRBJ2-7, with D perhaps TRBD1 (5 bases). V gave up 7 bases and J gave up 2 bases, with 12 bases separating them. CDR1 is MNHEY, CDR2 SVGEGT, per germline. The CDR3 length is 13 residues. The CDR3 loop reads CASNRPRTYEQYF. The CDR3 nucleotides are TGTGCCAGCAACAGGCCACGGACCTACGAGCAGTACTTC.

This clonotype was detected only once. The chain links TRBV28 to TRBJ2-7; D may correspond to TRBD1 or TRBD2 (5 bases each). This CDR3 contains 12 residues. The V gene lost 10 bases and the J gene lost 12 bases, with 22 bases spanning the gap. Germline V lookup: CDR1 MDHEN, CDR2 SYDVKM. The CDR3 is CAIRGTDRLWYF. For the CDR3, the DNA is TGTGCCATCCGGGGAACCGACAGATTGTGGTACTTC. Supplemented by reference TRBV28 and TRBJ2-7, the full variable domain reads DVKVTQSSRYLVKRTGEKVFLECVQDMDHENMFWYRQDPGLGLRLIYFSYDVKMKEKGDIPEGYSVSREKKERFSLILESASTNQTSMYLCAIRGTDRLWYFGPGTRLTVT.

The chain joins TRBV4-2 to TRBJ2-4, with TRBD1 matching over 8 bases. Gene TRBJ2-7 matches the end of the DNA better, so the J call may be wrong. Germline-derived CDR1 and CDR2 are LGHNA and YNFKEQ. The CDR3 runs to 15 residues. CDR3 protein: CASSQESGGLYEQYF. The DNA for the CDR3 is TGTGCCAGCAGCCAAGAGTCAGGGGGCCTATACGAGCAGTACTTC.

This clonotype was recorded only once. The rearrangement joins TRBV9 to TRBJ1-2; 7 nucleotides line up with TRBD1. This CDR3 is 15 amino acids long. After removal of 2 bases from V and 5 bases from J, the junction contained 9 bases not matched to a gene. CDR1 SGDLS and CDR2 YYNGEE come from the germline V gene. CDR3 bases: TGTGCCAGCAGCGTCTTCGTAGGGGGCGGATATGGCTACACCTTC. Its protein product is CASSVFVGGGYGYTF.

Regarding this clonotype: Sequence at one end of the junction differs from germline and may be a read error. The chain uses TRBV14 and TRBJ2-3, with D unresolved. Germline CDR1 reads SGHDN; CDR2 reads FVKESK. The length of the CDR3 is 13 residues. The CDR3 sequence: CASSQGNTDAQYF. Written as DNA, the CDR3 is TGTGCCAGCAGCCAGGGTAATACAGATGCGCAGTATTTT.

Only a few counts were recorded for this clonotype. The gene calls are TRBV12-3 or TRBV12-4 and TRBJ2-3; no reliable D call. V was shortened by 5 bases and J by 0 bases, with 9 bases between the two germline ends. This CDR3 is 14 amino acids long. Here the CDR3 DNA reads TGTGCCAGCAGTCCAGGTTATAGCACAGATACGCAGTATTTT. Translated: CASSPGYSTDTQYF.

This clonotype appeared a few times. The chain has TRBV12-3 or TRBV12-4 and TRBJ2-5; the D gene is possibly TRBD2 (6 bases). The CDR3 runs 16 residues. Trimming removed 6 bases at V and 4 bases at J, with 21 bases between. CDR3 DNA sequence: TGTGCCAGCAGCCCGAGAAAGACTAGTGTGGTAGAGACCCAGTACTTC. Its protein is CASSPRKTSVVETQYF.

The rearrangement uses TRBV10-3 and TRBJ2-3; 12 positions agree with TRBD2. Germline-derived CDR1 and CDR2 are ENHRY and SYGVKD. V lost 4 bases, J lost 4 bases, and 0 bases stayed unmatched. The CDR3 is 14 amino acids. This chain's CDR3 is CAISGTSGADTQYF. The CDR3 bases are TGTGCCATCAGTGGGACTAGCGGGGCAGATACGCAGTATTTT.